This record looks at one TCR beta chain sequence and its context. No antigen is known for it. This record belongs to a study of T-cell memory formation after mild COVID-19. Amplification by 5'RACE using constant-segment primers produced TCR alpha and TCR beta cDNA libraries that carried sample barcodes and UMIs. TCRdb used MiXCR to reprocess the 5' RACE reads, holding one entry per CDR3 protein. The data show roughly 300,000 distinct CDR3 sequences, 15% to 20% seen once. The V end was cut by 4 bases, the J end by 4 bases, with 11 bases between. The CDR3 runs to 12 residues. The germline CDR1 and CDR2 sequences are SQVTM and ANQGSEA. Study-level points and caveats: From day 15 to 85, contracting clones were balanced between CD4 and CD8, whereas later expanders leaned toward CD4+. Contracting CD8+ clones were enriched in EMRA, CD4+ mainly in CM and EM. Pre-infection memory carried some responding clones, suggesting that cross-reactive memory joined.

This TCR was recovered from a man between 18 and 29 years old who had mild COVID-19 (a few samples of this study predate the infection). Cell type and time point are not known. Material for sequencing was PBMCs or a T cell subset sorted from them (not recorded which). J is TRBJ2-7 and V is TRBV29-1; D not certain. CDR3 DNA sequence: TGCAGCGTTGGTTCCAGAAGTTACGAGCAGTACTTC. Its translation is CSVGSRSYEQYF.